One and the same sample provided the 20 T cell receptor beta chains below, sequenced in a study of T cells after yellow fever vaccination. TCRdb re-derived calls from the 5' RACE reads in MiXCR, one entry per CDR3 protein. The data contain roughly 160,000 distinct CDR3 sequences, 6% to 7.5% of them singletons. The material was CD4+ T cells sorted from PBMCs, obtained 5 days after the first yellow fever vaccination. These receptors were obtained from a man between 18 and 29 years old who received the YFV17D yellow fever vaccine.

This clonotype was seen many times. CDR3 coding DNA: TGTGCCAGCAGCCCGCCCCGGGGGCCTGGTGAAGCTTTCTTT. Protein product: CASSPPRGPGEAFF. This sequence joins TRBV3-1 and TRBJ1-1; TRBD1 might be the D (6 bases). V was pared by 4 bases and J by 7 bases, with 16 bases between. This CDR3 is built from 14 residues. Germline CDR1 LGHDT, CDR2 YNNKEL (reference sequence). Complete variable domain (other parts from reference TRBV3-1 and TRBJ1-1): DTAVSQTPKYLVTQMGNDKSIKCEQNLGHDTMYWYKQDSKKFLKIMFSYNNKELIINETVPNRFSPKSPDKAHLNLHINSLELGDSAVYFCASSPPRGPGEAFFGQGTRLTVV.

The V gene is TRBV20-1, the J gene TRBJ2-3; TRBD2 matches 7 bases. Trimming took 1 base from V and 0 from J; bases not matched to a gene: 4. Germline CDR1 and CDR2: DFQATT and SNEGSKA (reference sequence). This CDR3 region has 15 residues. CDR3 in amino acids: CSARGFSGSTDTQYF. For the CDR3, the DNA is TGCAGTGCTAGAGGTTTTAGCGGGAGCACAGATACGCAGTATTTT.

This clonotype was seen only a few times. The chain is built from TRBV12-3 or TRBV12-4 and TRBJ1-1; 7 nucleotides match TRBD1. The V and J ends lost 5 bases and 5 bases, in that order; junction bases with no gene match: 11. CDR3 length: 15 residues. The CDR3 protein is CASSRHDRAGTEAFF. For the CDR3, the DNA is TGTGCCAGCAGTCGCCATGACAGGGCCGGGACTGAAGCTTTCTTT.

This chain joins TRBV7-6 and TRBJ1-1; tentative D call: TRBD1 (6 bases). Trimming removed 7 bases from V and 1 base from J, with 19 bases in between. This CDR3 is built from 16 residues. Germline loops: CDR1 SGHVS, CDR2 FNYEAQ. This chain's CDR3 is CASTKMRGGKNTEAFF. CDR3 sequence (DNA): TGTGCCAGCACCAAAATGAGGGGGGGGAAGAACACTGAAGCTTTCTTT. The variable domain in full, with the rest retrieved from reference TRBV7-6 and TRBJ1-1, is GAGVSQSPRYKVTKRGQDVALRCDPISGHVSLYWYRQALGQGPEFLTYFNYEAQQDKSGLPNDRFSAERPEGSISTLTIQRTEQRDSAMYRCASTKMRGGKNTEAFFGQGTRLTVV.

This clonotype came up many times. The chain has TRBV20-1 and TRBJ1-5, with 8 bases lining up with TRBD1. Germline loops: CDR1 DFQATT, CDR2 SNEGSKA (reference sequence). V lost 6 bases to trimming and J lost 0 bases; unmatched junction nucleotides: 4. The CDR3 is 14 amino acids. CDR3 in amino acids: CSAQTGDSNQPQHF. The CDR3 coding sequence is TGCAGTGCCCAGACAGGGGATAGCAATCAGCCCCAGCATTTT.

This clonotype was observed at least ten times. The gene calls are TRBV20-1 and TRBJ2-3; 10 nucleotides line up with TRBD2. After removal of 3 bases from V and 0 bases from J, the junction contained 6 bases not matched to a gene. The CDR3 consists of 16 residues. CDR1 and CDR2 (germline): DFQATT, SNEGSKA (reference sequence). CDR3 sequence (DNA): TGCAGTGCTAGGTTACTAGCGGGGATTAGCACAGATACGCAGTATTTT. It translates to CSARLLAGISTDTQYF.

At least ten counts were recorded for this clonotype. This sequence joins TRBV7-9 and TRBJ2-1; TRBD2 matches at 7 bases. This CDR3 is built from 12 residues. With V trimmed by 3 bases and J by 8 bases, 1 base remained unmatched. Germline lookup yields CDR1 SEHNR and CDR2 FQNEAQ (reference sequence). The CDR3 nucleotides are TGTGCCAGCAGCTTTCGGGGGGATGAGCAGTTCTTC. Translating gives CASSFRGDEQFF.

This sequence joins TRBV6-2 or TRBV6-3 and TRBJ2-5, with 8 positions matching TRBD1. The CDR3 is made up of 15 amino acids. The ends lost 4 bases at V and 5 bases at J; junction bases unmatched: 9. The germline CDR1 and CDR2 sequences are MNHEY and SVGEGT. The CDR3 DNA sequence: TGTGCCAGCAGTTCAAACCGGGACAGGAGGGAGACCCAGTACTTC. This gives the protein CASSSNRDRRETQYF.

This clonotype was seen a few times. The V and J genes are TRBV30 and TRBJ2-1, with 7 bases fitting TRBD1. CDR1 is GTSNPN and CDR2 is SVGIG in the germline V gene (reference sequence). The CDR3 runs to 15 residues. Losses at the gene ends were 0 bases for V and 3 bases for J; bases not matched to a gene: 5. DNA for the CDR3: TGTGCCTGGAGTGTATTGGGACAGCTCTACAATGAGCAGTTCTTC. As protein: CAWSVLGQLYNEQFF.

This clonotype was recorded many times. The CDR3 protein is CASSPTGGGARDPQYF. CDR3 nucleotide sequence: TGTGCCAGCAGCCCGACGGGCGGGGGGGCTCGGGATCCGCAGTATTTT. V is TRBV6-1 and J is TRBJ2-3, with 9 bases fitting TRBD2. CDR1 is MNHNS and CDR2 is SASEGT in the germline V gene. CDR3 length equals 16 residues. The junction had 17 bases not matched to a gene; V was cut back by 6 bases and J by 10 bases.

This clonotype occurred many times. The chain recombines TRBV20-1 with TRBJ2-1; 8 bases line up with TRBD2. Losses at the gene ends were 0 bases for V and 9 bases for J; bases not matched to a gene: 16. Germline assignment: CDR1 DFQATT and CDR2 SNEGSKA (reference sequence). This CDR3 has 17 amino acids. In nucleotides, the CDR3 is TGCAGTGCTAGAGATCGTCTCCGGTCGGGGGGGCACAGTGAGCAGTTCTTC. It yields the protein CSARDRLRSGGHSEQFF.

This clonotype was seen at least ten times. J is TRBJ1-2 and V is TRBV12-3 or TRBV12-4; D ambiguous. The ends were cut back, 6 bases at V and 8 bases at J, with 16 bases in the middle. The CDR3 contains 13 residues. CDR3 coding DNA: TGTGCCAGCAGCCCAGGACGGATTTCAGGCTACACCTTC. This codes for CASSPGRISGYTF.

J is TRBJ2-7 and V is TRBV6-1; 9 positions match TRBD1. The CDR3 length is 15 residues. CDR1 is MNHNS and CDR2 is SASEGT in the germline V gene. Unmatched junction bases numbered 9, after V lost 6 bases and J lost 3 bases. The CDR3 loop reads CASRLPGQGYYEQYF. CDR3 coding DNA: TGTGCCAGCAGACTTCCGGGACAGGGATACTACGAGCAGTACTTC.

This clonotype was recorded at least ten times. V usage is TRBV20-1 and J usage is TRBJ2-4, with 7 bases aligning to TRBD2. This CDR3 has 15 residues. CDR1 is DFQATT, CDR2 SNEGSKA, per germline (reference sequence). With 0 bases clipped from V and 0 bases from J, the junction kept 2 bases outside the gene matches. The CDR3 nucleotides are TGCAGTGCTAGAGATGGGGGGGAAGCCAAAAACATTCAGTACTTC. It yields the protein CSARDGGEAKNIQYF.

A few counts support this clonotype. The rearrangement links TRBV20-1 to TRBJ2-3, with D perhaps TRBD2 (5 bases). Trimming left V 6 bases short and J 2 bases short, with 9 bases between. This CDR3 has 12 residues. Germline values: CDR1 DFQATT, CDR2 SNEGSKA (reference sequence). CDR3: CSARTYTDTQYF. The CDR3 DNA is TGCAGTGCAAGGACTTACACAGATACGCAGTATTTT.

This clonotype appeared a few times. The V and J genes are TRBV28 and TRBJ1-1; D perhaps matches TRBD1 (6 bases). This CDR3 contains 13 residues. The V gene's germline CDR1 is MDHEN and CDR2 SYDVKM. The germline V and J ends were trimmed by 5 bases and 1 base, with 8 bases remaining between them. The CDR3 DNA sequence: TGTGCCAGCAGTCGGGACAAGAACACTGAAGCTTTCTTT. It encodes CASSRDKNTEAFF.

This clonotype was recorded many times. V and J are TRBV2 and TRBJ1-1; TRBD1 might be the D (5 bases). CDR3 length: 15 amino acids. V lost 4 bases to trimming and J lost 0 bases, with 12 bases between them. Germline loops: CDR1 SNHLY, CDR2 FYNNEI. The CDR3, as DNA: TGTGCCAGCAGTGTTCAGGGACCTATGAACACTGAAGCTTTCTTT. Amino acids: CASSVQGPMNTEAFF.

At least ten counts were recorded for this clonotype. The J gene is TRBJ2-1, the V gene TRBV5-6; TRBD2 is a possible D gene (6 bases). V lost 2 bases, J lost 15 bases, and 21 bases lay in between. The germline V gene has CDR1 SGHDT and CDR2 YYEEEE. This CDR3 contains 14 residues. The DNA of the CDR3 is TGTGCCAGCAGCTTCTTCTCTCCGGGAGACACTCGGTTCTTC. Protein sequence: CASSFFSPGDTRFF.

This clonotype was counted ten times or more. The chain employs TRBV7-3 and TRBJ2-5, with 7 bases aligning to TRBD2. J was trimmed by 4 bases and V by 4 bases; bases with no gene match: 9. The CDR3 totals 15 residues. CDR1 is SGHTA, CDR2 FQGTGA, per germline. CDR3 nucleotide sequence: TGTGCCAGCAGCTCCCGGGGGGATTTGGGAGAGACCCAGTACTTC. Protein: CASSSRGDLGETQYF.

This clonotype was seen many times. This chain uses TRBV5-5 with TRBJ1-6; weak D call: TRBD1 (6 bases). With 5 bases removed from V and 7 bases from J, the gap between germline ends came to 13 bases. This CDR3 is 14 amino acids long. Looked up from germline, CDR1 is SGHKS and CDR2 is YYEKEE (reference sequence). The CDR3 coding sequence is TGTGCCAGCAGAACAGGGACCAACAATTCACCCCTCCACTTT. It codes for CASRTGTNNSPLHF.